The 12 T cell receptor beta chains given below trace back to one sample, sequenced in a study of chemoradiotherapy in HPV16-positive cancers. Data came from immunoSEQ multiplex PCR; TCRdb stores just in-frame clones and leaves some out. The repertoire holds several thousand clones, with roughly three quarters as singletons. Sequenced material: tumor tissue, taken from a patient who underwent chemoradiotherapy. Receptor source: a human donor with HPV-associated anogenital cancer.

This CDR3 is CASSGQRRGTEAFF. The DNA of the CDR3 is TGTGCCAGCAGTGGTCAGCGGAGAGGCACTGAAGCTTTCTTT. V usage is TRBV6-1 and J usage is TRBJ1-1; D unresolved. Germline V gives CDR1 MNHNS, CDR2 SASEGT. V was clipped by 4 bases and J by 4 bases, with 13 bases between them. The CDR3 consists of 14 residues.

This clone has a handful of counts. The CDR3 DNA reads TGTGCCAGCAGTGGTGGGGGAACCCACACCGGGGAGCTGTTTTTT. As protein: CASSGGGTHTGELFF. The genes are TRBV2 and TRBJ2-2, with D perhaps TRBD1 or TRBD2 (5 bases each). The V gene's germline CDR1 is SNHLY and CDR2 FYNNEI. Trimming removed 4 bases at V and 3 bases at J, with 12 bases between. The CDR3 is 15 residues long.

V gene TRBV6-6 combines with J gene TRBJ2-3; D is perhaps TRBD1 (6 bases). Germline values: CDR1 MNHNY, CDR2 SVGAGI (reference sequence). This CDR3 contains 15 residues. Trimming shortened V by 8 bases and J by 5 bases, and 20 bases separated the two germline ends. The CDR3, as DNA: TGTGCCAGCGGCGGACAGTCCTTCGAAGGAGATACGCAGTATTTT. Translation: CASGGQSFEGDTQYF.

The gene calls are TRBV19 and TRBJ2-3; weak D call: TRBD1 (5 bases). This CDR3 contains 16 residues. The V end lost 2 bases, the J end lost 2 bases, and 14 bases lay between the germline ends. Germline V lookup: CDR1 LNHDA, CDR2 SQIVND (reference sequence). This CDR3 reads CASSIRSRADTDTQYF. In nucleotides, the CDR3 is TGTGCCAGTAGTATAAGGAGCAGGGCCGACACAGATACGCAGTATTTT. The whole variable domain, remainder taken from reference TRBV19 and TRBJ2-3, is DGGITQSPKYLFRKEGQNVTLSCEQNLNHDAMYWYRQDPGQGLRLIYYSQIVNDFQKGDIAEGYSVSREKKESFPLTVTSAQKNPTAFYLCASSIRSRADTDTQYFGPGTRLTVL.

The table lists this clone with a few counts. The chain carries TRBV4-1 and TRBJ1-6, with TRBD1 as a possible D gene (5 bases). The CDR3 length is 17 residues. CDR1 and CDR2 (germline): MGHRA, YSYEKL. The germline V and J ends were trimmed by 1 base and 5 bases, with 15 bases remaining between them. The CDR3 DNA follows: TGCGCCAGCAGCCAAGGCCCAGGGAACCTGAATAATTCACCCCTCCACTTT. It translates to CASSQGPGNLNNSPLHF.

There are a few counts of this clone. The chain combines TRBV19 with TRBJ2-2; D is tentatively TRBD1 or TRBD2 (5 bases each). There are 13 residues in the CDR3. Germline loops: CDR1 LNHDA, CDR2 SQIVND (reference sequence). The V gene lost 7 bases and the J gene lost 7 bases, with 13 bases spanning the gap. CDR3 DNA: TGTGCCAGTACGGGGCCCTCTGTCGGGGAGCTGTTTTTT. Translating gives CASTGPSVGELFF.

The chain combines TRBV6-1 with TRBJ2-2; TRBD1 matches at 10 bases. CDR1 is MNHNS, CDR2 SASEGT, per germline. This CDR3 contains 15 residues. Trimming cost V 6 bases and J 4 bases; bases outside gene matches: 5. The CDR3 region is CASSWDRGRTGELFF. The DNA for the CDR3 is TGTGCCAGCAGCTGGGACAGGGGACGCACCGGGGAGCTGTTTTTT.

This clone was picked up a small number of times. For the CDR3, the DNA is TGCAGCGTTAGAGGACTAGCGGGGGCCAGAAGCTCCTACAATGAGCAGTTCTTC. The encoded protein is CSVRGLAGARSSYNEQFF. The chain carries TRBV29-1 and TRBJ2-1; 13 nucleotides match TRBD2. J gave up 0 bases and V 5 bases, and 10 bases lay outside the gene matches. The germline gives CDR1 SQVTM, CDR2 ANQGSEA. The CDR3 runs 18 residues.

The chain employs TRBV7-2 and TRBJ2-1, with D perhaps assigned TRBD1 or TRBD2 (6 bases each). Trimming pared 5 bases from V and 6 bases from J, leaving 17 bases between. CDR1 and CDR2 from the germline V gene are SGHTA and FQGNSA. This CDR3 region has 15 residues. The CDR3 bases are TGTGCCAGCAGCCCTCATGGGGGGCCTACCAATGAGCAGTTCTTC. Translating it yields CASSPHGGPTNEQFF.

The chain couples TRBV2 to TRBJ1-6, with a weak D call TRBD1 (5 bases). Germline V lookup: CDR1 SNHLY, CDR2 FYNNEI. V was clipped by 4 bases and J by 8 bases, with 12 bases between them. This CDR3 region has 14 residues. CDR3 DNA: TGTGCCAGCAGTGCGAACAGGATGTATTCACCCCTCCACTTT. This codes for CASSANRMYSPLHF.

CDR3 bases: TGTGCCAGCAGCACGGGGACAGGGGGGGGCTACGAGCAGTACTTC. The encoded protein is CASSTGTGGGYEQYF. This sequence joins TRBV5-4 and TRBJ2-7; TRBD1 matches 11 bases. V gave up 4 bases and J gave up 3 bases; unmatched junction bases: 6. The CDR3 covers 15 residues. The germline CDR1 and CDR2 sequences are SGHNT and YYREEE (reference sequence).

V is TRBV10-3 and J is TRBJ2-5; 12 bases line up with TRBD1. The germline V gene has CDR1 ENHRY and CDR2 SYGVKD. The CDR3 runs to 17 residues. V lost 4 bases, J lost 9 bases, and 15 bases stayed unmatched. In DNA form, the CDR3 reads TGTGCCATCAGTGGAGCTGGGACAGGGGGCGCCGCTGACCCCCAGTACTTC. As protein: CAISGAGTGGAADPQYF.